The 2 T cell receptor beta chains given below trace back to one sample, sequenced in a study of blood T cell repertoires in COVID-19. The protocol was immunoSEQ multiplex PCR, while the TCRdb copy is restricted to in-frame clones and leaves out a portion. The sample shows 120,000 or so clones, around 76% of them seen only once. Sequencing input: peripheral blood. The receptors were sampled from a man in his 60s with acute or convalescent COVID-19.

The sample holds a few counts of this clone. The rearrangement uses TRBV7-8 and TRBJ2-7, with D perhaps TRBD2 (7 bases). The V end lost 1 base, the J end lost 3 bases, and 13 bases lay between the germline ends. CDR3 length: 15 amino acids. CDR1 and CDR2 (germline): SGHVS, FQNEAQ. CDR3 residues: CASSLGRGGNYEQYF. CDR3 bases: TGTGCCAGCAGCTTAGGAAGGGGGGGAAACTACGAGCAGTACTTC.

The chain carries TRBV6-5 and TRBJ1-5; the match to TRBD1 covers 8 bases. V trimming: 4 bases; J trimming: 2 bases; junction bases outside the gene matches: 7. This CDR3 region has 16 residues. Germline CDR1 reads MNHEY; CDR2 reads SVGAGI. In DNA form, the CDR3 reads TGTGCCAGCAGTTCCACCGACAGGGGTGGCAATCAGCCCCAGCATTTT. Protein product: CASSSTDRGGNQPQHF.